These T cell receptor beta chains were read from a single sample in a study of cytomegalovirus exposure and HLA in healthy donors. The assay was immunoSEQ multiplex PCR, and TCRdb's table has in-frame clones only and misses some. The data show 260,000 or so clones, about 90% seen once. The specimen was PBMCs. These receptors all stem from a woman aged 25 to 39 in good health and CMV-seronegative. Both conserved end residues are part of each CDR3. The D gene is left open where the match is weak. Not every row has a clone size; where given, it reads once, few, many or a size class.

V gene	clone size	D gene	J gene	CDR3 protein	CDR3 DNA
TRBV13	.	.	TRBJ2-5	CASSLIGGSYQETQYF	TGTGCCAGCAGCTTAATTGGTGGGTCTTACCAAGAGACCCAGTACTTC
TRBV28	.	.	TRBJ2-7	CASSQGPYEQYF	TGTGCCAGCAGCCAGGGCCCCTACGAGCAGTACTTC
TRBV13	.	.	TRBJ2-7	CASSAARSSYEQYF	TGTGCCAGCAGCGCCGCCCGTAGCTCCTACGAGCAGTACTTC
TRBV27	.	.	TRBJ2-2	CASSLWRQASTGELFF	TGTGCCAGCAGTTTATGGAGACAGGCTAGCACCGGGGAGCTGTTTTTT
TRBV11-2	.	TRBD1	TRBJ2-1	CASSSTGSIGNEQFF	TGTGCCAGCAGCTCGACAGGGAGCATAGGCAATGAGCAGTTCTTC
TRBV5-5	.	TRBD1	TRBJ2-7	CASSKGTVYRYF	TGTGCCAGCAGCAAAGGGACAGTGTATCGGTACTTC
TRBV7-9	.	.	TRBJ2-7	CASSPSERPYEQYF	TGTGCCAGCAGCCCGAGCGAGCGACCCTACGAGCAGTACTTC
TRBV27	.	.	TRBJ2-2	CASGRKTATGELFF	TGTGCCAGCGGAAGGAAGACGGCTACCGGGGAGCTGTTTTTT
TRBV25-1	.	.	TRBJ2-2	CASRRAGKAGELFF	TGTGCCAGCAGACGGGCAGGGAAGGCCGGGGAGCTGTTTTTT
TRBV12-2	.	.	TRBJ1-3	CASRARGQGCPCGNTIYF	TGTGCAAGTCGCGCCCGGGGACAGGGCTGCCCCTGTGGAAACACCATATATTTT
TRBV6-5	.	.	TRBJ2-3	CASSYSAGTTDTQYF	TGTGCCAGCAGTTACTCTGCAGGGACCACAGATACGCAGTATTTT
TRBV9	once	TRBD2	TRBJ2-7	CASSVEGGRMYEQYF	TGTGCCAGCAGCGTAGAGGGCGGGAGGATGTACGAGCAGTACTTC
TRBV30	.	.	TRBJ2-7	CAAGAYEQYF	TGTGCCGCTGGGGCCTACGAGCAGTACTTC
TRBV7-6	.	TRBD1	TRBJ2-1	CASSGRDRGFDEQFF	TGTGCCAGCAGCGGCCGGGACAGGGGGTTCGATGAGCAGTTCTTC
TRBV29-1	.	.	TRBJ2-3	CSVGQNHIGTQYF	TGCAGCGTTGGACAGAACCACATTGGTACGCAGTATTTT
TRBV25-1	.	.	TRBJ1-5	CASSDRGSQGQPQHF	TGTGCCAGCAGTGATAGGGGGTCTCAGGGTCAGCCCCAGCATTTT